This record looks at one TCR beta chain sequence and its context. Sequencing used immunoSEQ multiplex PCR; TCRdb keeps in-frame clones, though not all of them. The sample has some 33,000 clones, 85% to 90% seen once. The germline V gene encodes CDR1 MDHEN and CDR2 SYDVKM. Unmatched junction bases numbered 11, after V lost 4 bases and J lost 5 bases. This CDR3 contains 16 residues. This sample was taken from a study of lymphopenia after photon versus proton radiotherapy. The chain is built from TRBV28 and TRBJ2-7, with 10 nucleotides matching TRBD1. Here the sequenced sample was peripheral blood, taken from a patient treated with photon-based radiotherapy. The clonotype was recovered from a woman aged 50 to 60 with pancreatic cancer. The CDR3 region is CASSSWTGTGANEQYF. The CDR3, as DNA: TGTGCCAGCAGTTCGTGGACCGGGACAGGGGCAAACGAGCAGTACTTC. Based on the CDR3 plus reference TRBV28 and TRBJ2-7, the full variable domain is DVKVTQSSRYLVKRTGEKVFLECVQDMDHENMFWYRQDPGLGLRLIYFSYDVKMKEKGDIPEGYSVSREKKERFSLILESASTNQTSMYLCASSSWTGTGANEQYFGPGTRLTVT.